One sample yielded the 6 T cell receptor beta chains listed below, sequenced in a study of blood T cells in healthy people across ages. PCR was performed a second time for roughly 7 to 12 cycles using a sample-barcoded 5' primer and a J-beta primer mix. MiXCR, run by TCRdb on the 5' RACE reads, gives a single entry per CDR3 protein. This sample has 550,000 to 700,000 distinct CDR3 sequences, with about 26% found just once. Sequenced: blood. All receptors derive from a woman between 65 and 79 years old in good health.

V usage is TRBV20-1 and J usage is TRBJ2-2; 12 nucleotides line up with TRBD2. Per the germline V gene, CDR1 is DFQATT and CDR2 is SNEGSKA (reference sequence). The junction had 13 bases not matched to a gene; V was cut back by 3 bases and J by 5 bases. The CDR3 length is 18 residues. The DNA for the CDR3 is TGCAGTGCTAGTTTGGTTACTAGCGGGAGGCCCGGAACCGGGGAGCTGTTTTTT. This sequence encodes CSASLVTSGRPGTGELFF.

This clonotype was seen more than once but under ten times. The chain is built from TRBV7-8 and TRBJ1-3, with 7 bases aligning to TRBD1. Germline values: CDR1 SGHVS, CDR2 FQNEAQ. The ends lost 2 bases at V and 4 bases at J; junction bases unmatched: 5. The CDR3 runs 15 residues. CDR3 bases: TGTGCCAGCAGCTTAACCGGGACAGTAGGAAACACCATATATTTT. This gives the protein CASSLTGTVGNTIYF.

This clonotype was seen at least ten times. The chain is built from TRBV7-2 and TRBJ2-5; TRBD2 might be the D (6 bases). Trimming pared 3 bases from V and 5 bases from J, leaving 13 bases between. The CDR3 sequence is 14 residues long. The germline gives CDR1 SGHTA, CDR2 FQGNSA. The CDR3 loop reads CASSFSPGVETQYF. The CDR3 coding sequence is TGTGCCAGCAGCTTTTCGCCGGGGGTGGAGACCCAGTACTTC.

In its sample, this clonotype was seen a few times. The genes are TRBV10-3 and TRBJ1-2; a weak D match, TRBD1 (6 bases). This CDR3 has 16 residues. Germline values: CDR1 ENHRY, CDR2 SYGVKD. The V end was cut by 0 bases, the J end by 2 bases, with 13 bases between. The CDR3 nucleotides read TGTGCCATCAGTGAGTCGACGCGACAGGACAACTATGGCTACACCTTC. Its protein product is CAISESTRQDNYGYTF.

V usage is TRBV6-5 and J usage is TRBJ2-1; 8 bases are shared with TRBD1. TRBJ2-7 explains the end of the DNA better; the J call may be wrong. Germline V gene sequence: CDR1 MNHEY, CDR2 SVGAGI. The CDR3 sequence is 15 residues long. CDR3 sequence (DNA): TGTGCCAGCAGTTACTCGGCCAGGGGGCCATACGAGCAGTACTTC. Amino acid sequence: CASSYSARGPYEQYF.

This clonotype was found a few times. The chain joins TRBV5-1 to TRBJ2-1; maybe TRBD1 (5 bases). Trimming cost V 1 base and J 7 bases, with 12 bases left between them. The CDR3 sequence is 14 residues long. Germline assignment: CDR1 SGHRS and CDR2 YFSETQ. As DNA, the CDR3 is TGCGCCAGCAGCTTGCAGCAGGGTTGGAATGAGCAGTTCTTC. Translation gives CASSLQQGWNEQFF. The whole variable domain, filled in from reference TRBV5-1 and TRBJ2-1, reads KAGVTQTPRYLIKTRGQQVTLSCSPISGHRSVSWYQQTPGQGLQFLFEYFSETQRNKGNFPGRFSGRQFSNSRSEMNVSTLELGDSALYLCASSLQQGWNEQFFGPGTRLTVL.